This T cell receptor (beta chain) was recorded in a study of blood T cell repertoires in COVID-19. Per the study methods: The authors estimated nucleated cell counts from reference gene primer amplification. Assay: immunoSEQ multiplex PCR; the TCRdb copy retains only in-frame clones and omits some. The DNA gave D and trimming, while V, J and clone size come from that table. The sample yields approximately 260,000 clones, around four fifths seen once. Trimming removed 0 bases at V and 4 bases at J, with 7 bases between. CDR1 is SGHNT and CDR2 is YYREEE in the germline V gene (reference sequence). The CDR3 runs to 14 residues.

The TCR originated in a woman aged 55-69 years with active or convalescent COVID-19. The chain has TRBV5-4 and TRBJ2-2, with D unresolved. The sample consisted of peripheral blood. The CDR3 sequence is CASSLDRATGELFF. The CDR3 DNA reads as TGTGCCAGCAGCTTGGATCGAGCCACCGGGGAGCTGTTTTTT.